The present T cell receptor beta chain was sequenced within a study of Tregs in tolerant kidney transplant recipients. Losses at the gene ends were 1 base for V and 2 bases for J; bases not matched to a gene: 8. This CDR3 region has 18 residues. Germline V CDR1 and CDR2: SEHNR, FQNEAQ (reference sequence). Details on this clone: Its antigen remains unknown.

Study outcomes and limitations: The most relevant donor-specific Treg TCRbeta repertoire apparently came from expansion with activated donor B cells.

The data were produced by immunoSEQ multiplex PCR, yet TCRdb's version contains in-frame clones alone and is incomplete. The sample lists 75,000 to 95,000 clones, around 90% occurring once. V usage is TRBV7-9 and J usage is TRBJ2-6, with 7 bases fitting TRBD2. Sequencing input: CD8+ T cells from blood. The receptor comes from a human donor in good health. The CDR3 loop is CASSLGSEGGTGANVLTF. The CDR3 bases are TGTGCCAGCAGCTTAGGGAGCGAGGGAGGGACTGGGGCCAACGTCCTGACTTTC.